This record covers a single T cell receptor (beta chain). Primed by a sample-barcoded 5' primer and a J-beta primer mix, a second PCR proceeded for 7 to 11 cycles. All cDNA molecules were each tagged by a template-switch adaptor with 12 random nucleotides. MiXCR, run by TCRdb on the 5' RACE reads, gives a single entry per CDR3 protein. The sample holds about 720,000 distinct CDR3 sequences, roughly 25% seen once. This specimen comes from a study of blood T cells in healthy people across ages. This CDR3 comprises 15 residues. In germline, CDR1 is DFQATT, CDR2 SNEGSKA (reference sequence). This same sample was also taken into another study, of T cells of mothers and their children.

Source material: blood. The chain has TRBV20-1 and TRBJ2-1; perhaps TRBD2 as D (6 bases). The DNA end favors TRBJ2-7, so the J call may be wrong. This clonotype was sampled from a boy younger than 18 in good health. CDR3 DNA: TGCAGTGCTTCGCTGGCCCGGGACTTTTCCTACGAGCAGTACTTC. This translates into CSASLARDFSYEQYF.